This TCR beta chain was recovered during a study of siplizumab effects on memory and regulatory T cells. With regard to this clone: The antigen remains unidentified.

Broader study findings: Of the alloreactive clones, only a minor fraction mapped to unstimulated subsets. Memory cells seemed less diverse than naive T cells, which also seemed major contributors to the alloresponse. There was no confirmation of the suppressive function of proliferating Tregs from siplizumab cultures.

Looked up from germline, CDR1 is MNHEY and CDR2 is SVGAGI. V dropped 6 bases and J dropped 3 bases, with 15 bases sitting between them. The CDR3 consists of 14 residues. TCRdb's copy holds only in-frame clones and misses some; the assay was immunoSEQ multiplex PCR. The table has approximately 110,000 clones, just over 90% seen once. Input material: Tregs sorted from blood. V and J are TRBV6-5 and TRBJ2-7, with TRBD1 as a possible D gene (5 bases). The clonotype comes from a human donor in good health. The CDR3 region has the DNA TGTGCCAGCAGCATCCAGGGTCCTTACTACGAGCAGTACTTC. Translation: CASSIQGPYYEQYF.